This is a list of T cell receptor beta chains from one sample in a study of PD-L1 blockade in urothelial cancer. Assay: immunoSEQ multiplex PCR; the TCRdb copy retains only in-frame clones and omits some. The sample holds tens of thousands of clones, roughly four fifths seen once. Here the sequenced sample was PBMCs, taken around atezolizumab (anti-PD-L1) treatment. These TCRs come from a man aged 70-80 years with urothelial cancer. Each CDR3 is given with its conserved first and last residue. Fields, in order: J gene, D gene, clone size, V gene, CDR3 DNA, CDR3 protein. D genes are given only for firm matches. Part of the rows lack a size; the others show once, few, many or a class for expanded clones.

J gene: TRBJ2-6; D gene: .; clone size: .; V gene: TRBV6-1; CDR3 DNA: TGTGCCAGCAGTGAAGCAATATTCTTCGGTTCTGGGGCCAACGTCCTGACTTTC; CDR3 protein: CASSEAIFFGSGANVLTF
J gene: TRBJ2-5; D gene: TRBD2; clone size: few; V gene: TRBV19; CDR3 DNA: TGTGCCAGTAGTATAGGGACTAGCGGGAGGCTGGAGACCCAGTACTTC; CDR3 protein: CASSIGTSGRLETQYF
J gene: TRBJ2-5; D gene: TRBD1; clone size: .; V gene: TRBV19; CDR3 DNA: TGTGCCAGTAGTATGGACAGGGGGGAGACCCAGTACTTC; CDR3 protein: CASSMDRGETQYF
J gene: TRBJ1-3; D gene: .; clone size: .; V gene: TRBV19; CDR3 DNA: TGTGCCAGTAAGGAGGACCTCTGGGGTGGAAACACCATATATTTT; CDR3 protein: CASKEDLWGGNTIYF
J gene: TRBJ1-1; D gene: TRBD1; clone size: .; V gene: TRBV13; CDR3 DNA: TGTGCCAGCAGCGAGACAGGGGACACTGAAGCTTTCTTT; CDR3 protein: CASSETGDTEAFF
J gene: TRBJ2-1; D gene: TRBD2; clone size: .; V gene: TRBV6-1; CDR3 DNA: TGTGCCAGCAGTGAATTTGGGGGGGGGACTAGCGGGAGTCATGAGCAGTTCTTC; CDR3 protein: CASSEFGGGTSGSHEQFF
J gene: TRBJ1-2; D gene: TRBD1; clone size: .; V gene: TRBV4-2; CDR3 DNA: TGTGCCAGCAGCCAAAGACAGGGAGATGGCGATGGCTACACCTTC; CDR3 protein: CASSQRQGDGDGYTF
J gene: TRBJ2-5; D gene: TRBD1; clone size: .; V gene: TRBV5-5; CDR3 DNA: TGTGCCAGCAGCTCGACATGGGACAGGCAAGAGACCCAGTACTTC; CDR3 protein: CASSSTWDRQETQYF
J gene: TRBJ2-7; D gene: .; clone size: .; V gene: TRBV27; CDR3 DNA: TGTGCCAGCAGTTCGCCAGGCCACGAGCAGTACTTC; CDR3 protein: CASSSPGHEQYF
J gene: TRBJ2-1; D gene: TRBD1; clone size: .; V gene: TRBV5-6; CDR3 DNA: TGTGCCAGCAGGGTCGACAGGGGCCCCAACAATGAGCAGTTCTTC; CDR3 protein: CASRVDRGPNNEQFF
J gene: TRBJ2-5; D gene: .; clone size: .; V gene: TRBV7-2; CDR3 DNA: TGTGCCAGCAGCTTAGACTTGGAGACCCAGTACTTC; CDR3 protein: CASSLDLETQYF
J gene: TRBJ2-1; D gene: .; clone size: .; V gene: TRBV6-1; CDR3 DNA: TGTGCCAGCAGTGAATTCGGACAGATCTACAATGAGCAGTTCTTC; CDR3 protein: CASSEFGQIYNEQFF
J gene: TRBJ1-1; D gene: .; clone size: .; V gene: TRBV28; CDR3 DNA: TGTGCCAGCAGTTCGCAGGGGTATGACACTGAAGCTTTCTTT; CDR3 protein: CASSSQGYDTEAFF
J gene: TRBJ1-5; D gene: .; clone size: .; V gene: TRBV19; CDR3 DNA: TGTGCCAGTACCATCTCAGGCAGGAATCAGCCCCAGCATTTT; CDR3 protein: CASTISGRNQPQHF
J gene: TRBJ1-3; D gene: TRBD1; clone size: once; V gene: TRBV19; CDR3 DNA: TGTGCCAGTAGTATACGGGGGACAGATCTCTCTGGAAACACCATATATTTT; CDR3 protein: CASSIRGTDLSGNTIYF
J gene: TRBJ2-2; D gene: TRBD2; clone size: .; V gene: TRBV7-6; CDR3 DNA: TGTGCCAGCAGATCGATGGGGGGGACCGGGGAGCTGTTTTTT; CDR3 protein: CASRSMGGTGELFF
J gene: TRBJ1-5; D gene: TRBD1; clone size: few; V gene: TRBV9; CDR3 DNA: TGTGCCAGCAGCGTAGGGCAGGGGGCCCAGCCCCAGCATTTT; CDR3 protein: CASSVGQGAQPQHF
J gene: TRBJ2-3; D gene: .; clone size: .; V gene: TRBV19; CDR3 DNA: TGTGCCAGTAGTGGCGGGACTCGAGATACGCAGTATTTT; CDR3 protein: CASSGGTRDTQYF
J gene: TRBJ1-4; D gene: TRBD1; clone size: few; V gene: TRBV5-4; CDR3 DNA: TGTGCCAGCAGCGGCAGGGGGCGAGATGGTGAAAAACTGTTTTTT; CDR3 protein: CASSGRGRDGEKLFF
J gene: TRBJ2-2; D gene: TRBD2; clone size: .; V gene: TRBV28; CDR3 DNA: TGTGCCAGCAGTTTAGGGCTAGCGGGAGGGCGGACCGGGGAGCTGTTTTTT; CDR3 protein: CASSLGLAGGRTGELFF
J gene: TRBJ2-2; D gene: .; clone size: .; V gene: TRBV5-1; CDR3 DNA: TGCGCCAGCAGCTCTGCCTTCACGACAGGAGCCTTTAACACCGGGGAGCTGTTTTTT; CDR3 protein: CASSSAFTTGAFNTGELFF
J gene: TRBJ2-1; D gene: .; clone size: .; V gene: TRBV6-1; CDR3 DNA: TGTGCCAGCAGTACCTCCGGGGTACTACACCAGTTCTTC; CDR3 protein: CASSTSGVLHQFF
J gene: TRBJ1-1; D gene: .; clone size: .; V gene: TRBV30; CDR3 DNA: TGTGCCTGGAGCCGGGGTCGTAGGGAGAACACTGAAGCTTTCTTT; CDR3 protein: CAWSRGRRENTEAFF
J gene: TRBJ1-1; D gene: .; clone size: .; V gene: TRBV29-1; CDR3 DNA: TGCAGCGTTGAACTGACTCTGGGCACTGAAGCTTTCTTT; CDR3 protein: CSVELTLGTEAFF
J gene: TRBJ2-1; D gene: .; clone size: .; V gene: TRBV6-4; CDR3 DNA: TGTGCCAGCAGTGCAACGGGAGCCCACAATGAGCAGTTCTTC; CDR3 protein: CASSATGAHNEQFF
J gene: TRBJ1-2; D gene: .; clone size: few; V gene: TRBV5-1; CDR3 DNA: TGCGCCAGCAGCTCGAATCAATACGCGGGCTACACCTTC; CDR3 protein: CASSSNQYAGYTF
J gene: TRBJ1-2; D gene: TRBD1; clone size: .; V gene: TRBV2; CDR3 DNA: TGTGCCAGCAGTGAAACAGGGGGTACCTATGGCTACACCTTC; CDR3 protein: CASSETGGTYGYTF
J gene: TRBJ1-1; D gene: TRBD1; clone size: .; V gene: TRBV7-9; CDR3 DNA: TGTGCCAGCAGCTTATGGGACAGGGATACTGAAGCTTTCTTT; CDR3 protein: CASSLWDRDTEAFF
J gene: TRBJ2-1; D gene: TRBD2; clone size: once; V gene: TRBV10-3; CDR3 DNA: TGTGCCATCAGTGAGACTAGCGGGAGTTCTAATGAGCAGTTCTTC; CDR3 protein: CAISETSGSSNEQFF
J gene: TRBJ2-3; D gene: TRBD2; clone size: .; V gene: TRBV5-8; CDR3 DNA: TGTGCCAGCAGCGTGGGGACTAGCCGCACAGATACGCAGTATTTT; CDR3 protein: CASSVGTSRTDTQYF
J gene: TRBJ2-3; D gene: TRBD2; clone size: .; V gene: TRBV18; CDR3 DNA: TGTGCCAGCTCACGGAAGGGACTACGAGGCACAGATACGCAGTATTTT; CDR3 protein: CASSRKGLRGTDTQYF
J gene: TRBJ2-5; D gene: TRBD2; clone size: .; V gene: TRBV28; CDR3 DNA: TGTGCCAGCAGTTCTAGCGGAGCAGAGAAGACCCAGTACTTC; CDR3 protein: CASSSSGAEKTQYF
J gene: TRBJ2-7; D gene: TRBD2; clone size: .; V gene: TRBV30; CDR3 DNA: TGTGCCTGGAGTGTCGGGGGGGTTGCCTACGAGCAGTACTTC; CDR3 protein: CAWSVGGVAYEQYF
J gene: TRBJ2-1; D gene: .; clone size: .; V gene: TRBV6-1; CDR3 DNA: TGTGCCAGCAGTGAGGGGCGGTACAATGAGCAGTTCTTC; CDR3 protein: CASSEGRYNEQFF
J gene: TRBJ2-7; D gene: TRBD2; clone size: .; V gene: TRBV18; CDR3 DNA: TGTGCCAGCTCACCTAGAGCGGGAGGTGGGTACGAGCAGTACTTC; CDR3 protein: CASSPRAGGGYEQYF
J gene: TRBJ2-5; D gene: .; clone size: .; V gene: TRBV29-1; CDR3 DNA: TGCAGCGTTGAACAGCAAGAGACCCAGTACTTC; CDR3 protein: CSVEQQETQYF
J gene: TRBJ2-7; D gene: .; clone size: .; V gene: TRBV18; CDR3 DNA: TGTGCCAGCTCACCACGGACAGACTCCTACGAGCAGTACTTC; CDR3 protein: CASSPRTDSYEQYF
J gene: TRBJ1-3; D gene: TRBD1; clone size: .; V gene: TRBV4-1; CDR3 DNA: TGCGCCAGCAGCTTACGGACAGGGGCTGGAAACACCATATATTTT; CDR3 protein: CASSLRTGAGNTIYF
J gene: TRBJ1-2; D gene: .; clone size: .; V gene: TRBV20-1; CDR3 DNA: TGCAGTGCTGCCGACTATGGCGGCTACACCTTC; CDR3 protein: CSAADYGGYTF
J gene: TRBJ1-5; D gene: TRBD1; clone size: .; V gene: TRBV10-2; CDR3 DNA: TGCGCCAGCAGTGACTATGGACAGGGGGCAAATCAGCCCCAGCATTTT; CDR3 protein: CASSDYGQGANQPQHF
J gene: TRBJ2-3; D gene: TRBD2; clone size: .; V gene: TRBV30; CDR3 DNA: TGTGCGGTCCCGGGACTAGCGGGAGAAGATACGCAGTATTTT; CDR3 protein: CAVPGLAGEDTQYF
J gene: TRBJ2-1; D gene: .; clone size: .; V gene: TRBV27; CDR3 DNA: TGTGCCAGCAGTTTATCGTTCGGAGATTACAACAATGAGCAGTTCTTC; CDR3 protein: CASSLSFGDYNNEQFF
J gene: TRBJ1-1; D gene: .; clone size: .; V gene: TRBV11-2; CDR3 DNA: TGTGCCAGCAGCTTGCAGGGATTCTTCACTGAAGCTTTCTTT; CDR3 protein: CASSLQGFFTEAFF
J gene: TRBJ2-7; D gene: .; clone size: .; V gene: TRBV5-1; CDR3 DNA: TGCGCCAGCAGACAGGGCTCGAATCACGAGCAGTACTTC; CDR3 protein: CASRQGSNHEQYF
J gene: TRBJ1-2; D gene: TRBD1; clone size: .; V gene: TRBV2; CDR3 DNA: TGTGCCATTCCCGGGACAGGAGTTAACTATGGCTACACCTTC; CDR3 protein: CAIPGTGVNYGYTF
J gene: TRBJ2-1; D gene: TRBD2; clone size: .; V gene: TRBV5-5; CDR3 DNA: TGTGCCAGCAGCTTGGGACGGGAGGTATCCTACAATGAGCAGTTCTTC; CDR3 protein: CASSLGREVSYNEQFF
J gene: TRBJ2-4; D gene: .; clone size: .; V gene: TRBV14; CDR3 DNA: TGTGCCAGCAGCCAAGACCGACTCCTAGCCAAAAACATTCAGTACTTC; CDR3 protein: CASSQDRLLAKNIQYF
J gene: TRBJ1-3; D gene: .; clone size: .; V gene: TRBV4-1; CDR3 DNA: TGCGCCAGCAGTTCGCAGGTTTTCTCTGGAAACACCATATATTTT; CDR3 protein: CASSSQVFSGNTIYF
J gene: TRBJ2-5; D gene: .; clone size: .; V gene: TRBV2; CDR3 DNA: TGTGCCAGCAGTGAGAACATCCAAGAGACCCAGTACTTC; CDR3 protein: CASSENIQETQYF
J gene: TRBJ2-7; D gene: TRBD1; clone size: .; V gene: TRBV10-3; CDR3 DNA: TGTGCCATCCAAGACAGGGTAATCGACGAGCAGTACTTC; CDR3 protein: CAIQDRVIDEQYF
J gene: TRBJ1-4; D gene: .; clone size: .; V gene: TRBV7-9; CDR3 DNA: TGTGCCAGCAGCTTATCATCCGGGAGGGGTGAAAAACTGTTTTTT; CDR3 protein: CASSLSSGRGEKLFF
J gene: TRBJ2-7; D gene: TRBD2; clone size: once; V gene: TRBV5-4; CDR3 DNA: TGTGCCAGCAGCCCCGGACTAGCGGGAGGATTAACCTACGAGCAGTACTTC; CDR3 protein: CASSPGLAGGLTYEQYF
J gene: TRBJ1-2; D gene: .; clone size: .; V gene: TRBV19; CDR3 DNA: TGTGCCAGTAGTTTGGCCCAGGGCGGCTACACCTTC; CDR3 protein: CASSLAQGGYTF
J gene: TRBJ2-3; D gene: .; clone size: .; V gene: TRBV5-1; CDR3 DNA: TGCGCCAGCACCGAGACAGATACGCAGTATTTT; CDR3 protein: CASTETDTQYF
J gene: TRBJ1-2; D gene: .; clone size: .; V gene: TRBV5-4; CDR3 DNA: TGTGCCAGCAAAGGACAGAAGTATGGCTACACCTTC; CDR3 protein: CASKGQKYGYTF
J gene: TRBJ1-1; D gene: .; clone size: .; V gene: TRBV29-1; CDR3 DNA: TGCAGCGTTGGCAGGGGAGAAATGAACACTGAAGCTTTCTTT; CDR3 protein: CSVGRGEMNTEAFF
J gene: TRBJ2-6; D gene: TRBD1; clone size: few; V gene: TRBV13; CDR3 DNA: TGTGCCAGCAGCTTTGACAGGGGGGTGGGGGCCAACGTCCTGACTTTC; CDR3 protein: CASSFDRGVGANVLTF
J gene: TRBJ2-7; D gene: .; clone size: .; V gene: TRBV28; CDR3 DNA: TGTGCCAGCAGTGCCCGACAGCCCTCTGGGGAGCAGTACTTC; CDR3 protein: CASSARQPSGEQYF
J gene: TRBJ2-7; D gene: .; clone size: .; V gene: TRBV5-5; CDR3 DNA: TGTGCCAGCTCCAGGCTCGGTGACAGCTCCTACGAGCAGTACTTC; CDR3 protein: CASSRLGDSSYEQYF
J gene: TRBJ2-7; D gene: TRBD1; clone size: .; V gene: TRBV4-1; CDR3 DNA: TGCGCCAGCGGCACCGAGACAGGGGTGGACGAGCAGTACTTC; CDR3 protein: CASGTETGVDEQYF